Below are 6 T cell receptor beta chains sequenced from a single sample in a study of graft-versus-host responses after intestinal transplantation. Their antigens remain unidentified. TCRdb's table, derived via immunoSEQ multiplex PCR, lists solely in-frame clones and lacks some. Altogether 80,000 to 100,000 clones are present, around 86% being singletons, with the ten largest covering approximately 18%. Sequencing was performed on unstimulated CD8+ T cells sorted from spleen or lymph node cells, taken before intestinal transplant. All receptors come from a human donor who received an intestinal transplant.

The rearrangement uses TRBV13 and TRBJ1-2; D is unclear. This CDR3 spans 14 amino acids. CDR1 is PRHDT, CDR2 FYEKMQ, per germline (reference sequence). Trimming took off 5 bases at V and 1 base at J, with 11 bases between the two ends. CDR3: CASSPRLLNYGYTF. For the CDR3, the DNA is TGTGCCAGCAGCCCCCGCCTTCTTAACTATGGCTACACCTTC. Using reference TRBV13 and TRBJ1-2 for the parts outside the CDR3, the full variable domain is AAGVIQSPRHLIKEKRETATLKCYPIPRHDTVYWYQQGPGQDPQFLISFYEKMQSDKGSIPDRFSAQQFSDYHSELNMSSLELGDSALYFCASSPRLLNYGYTFGSGTRLTVV.

On this clone: Within the sample, other DNA sequences also encode this same CDR3. The chain has TRBV19 and TRBJ1-1; TRBD1 aligns across 9 bases. The trim removed 8 bases at V and 4 bases at J, leaving 5 bases unmatched. The CDR3 runs to 13 residues. Germline V gene lookup returns CDR1 LNHDA and CDR2 SQIVND (reference sequence). CDR3 region: CASLDRGFTEAFF. As DNA, the CDR3 is TGTGCCAGTTTGGACAGGGGATTCACTGAAGCTTTCTTT.

The chain has TRBV10-2 and TRBJ2-5, with TRBD2 matching over 10 bases. Losses at the gene ends were 2 bases for V and 4 bases for J; bases not matched to a gene: 4. The germline gives CDR1 WSHSY, CDR2 SAAADI. This CDR3 comprises 15 residues. CDR3 residues: CASSEASGGLETQYF. The CDR3 nucleotides are TGCGCCAGCAGTGAGGCTAGCGGGGGCTTAGAGACCCAGTACTTC.

The genes are TRBV2 and TRBJ2-1; D unclear. V was clipped by 3 bases and J by 0 bases, with 9 bases between them. The CDR3 is made up of 15 amino acids. CDR1 is SNHLY, CDR2 FYNNEI, per germline. CDR3: CASSEEPSSYNEQFF. DNA of the CDR3: TGTGCCAGCAGTGAGGAGCCGAGCTCCTACAATGAGCAGTTCTTC.

The J gene is TRBJ2-3, the V gene TRBV11-2; D uncertain. The V gene lost 1 base and the J gene lost 4 bases, with 9 bases spanning the gap. Germline V CDR1 and CDR2: SGHAT, FQNNGV. The CDR3 sequence is 14 residues long. CDR3 in amino acids: CASSLGVFADTQYF. CDR3 bases: TGTGCCAGCAGCTTAGGGGTTTTCGCAGATACGCAGTATTTT.

The CDR3 loop is CAISEPGSQPQHF. The CDR3, as DNA: TGTGCCATCAGTGAACCAGGGAGTCAGCCCCAGCATTTT. The genes are TRBV10-3 and TRBJ1-5; D is possibly TRBD1 (5 bases). From germline, CDR1 is ENHRY and CDR2 SYGVKD. V dropped 3 bases and J dropped 6 bases, with 9 bases sitting between them. This CDR3 has 13 amino acids.